These 10 T cell receptor beta chains share one sample of origin, sequenced in a study of Ad26.COV2.S vaccination and SARS-CoV-2 variants. Documented treatment: roughly 18 received Ad26.COV2.S at low or high dose, single or two shots; roughly five received placebo; per-sample allocation not given. Samples analyzed were those drawn on day 63 after the first vaccine or placebo injection. TCRdb keeps only in-frame clones here, not all; method: immunoSEQ multiplex PCR. The sample consists of about 350,000 clones, 80% to 90% of them appearing once. The specimen comprised peripheral blood, sampled in a trial of Ad26.COV2.S vaccine versus placebo. These receptors all come from a person between 18 and 65 years old who received the Ad26.COV2.S COVID-19 vaccine or a placebo.

The chain uses TRBV6-5 and TRBJ1-5; no firm D call. Trimming cost V 6 bases and J 2 bases, with 8 bases left between them. Germline CDR1 and CDR2: MNHEY and SVGAGI. The CDR3 contains 13 residues. CDR3 sequence reads: CASSRSGNQPQHF. CDR3 nucleotides: TGTGCCAGCAGCCGGAGCGGCAATCAGCCCCAGCATTTT.

The V gene is TRBV30, the J gene TRBJ2-1; D not certain. Trimming removed 5 bases at V and 2 bases at J, with 4 bases between. The CDR3 sequence is 11 residues long. Germline CDR1 GTSNPN, CDR2 SVGIG (reference sequence). CDR3 in DNA: TGTGCCTGGTCTGCCTACAATGAGCAGTTCTTC. It codes for CAWSAYNEQFF.

The gene calls are TRBV19 and TRBJ1-5, with TRBD1 identical over 8 bases. Trimming removed 5 bases from V and 5 bases from J; junction bases left unmatched: 11. Germline assignment: CDR1 LNHDA and CDR2 SQIVND (reference sequence). This CDR3 spans 16 amino acids. CDR3 DNA: TGTGCCAGTAGTGCCCGGACAGGGACGTCGGATCAGCCCCAGCATTTT. Translated, it gives CASSARTGTSDQPQHF.

The chain's CDR3 is CASSYSGTGILEQFF. The CDR3, as DNA: TGTGCCAGCAGTTACTCCGGGACAGGGATCCTAGAGCAGTTCTTC. V is TRBV6-6 and J is TRBJ2-1; the match to TRBD1 covers 9 bases. The length of the CDR3 is 15 residues. The ends lost 0 bases at V and 10 bases at J; junction bases unmatched: 7. Germline V gene sequence: CDR1 MNHNY, CDR2 SVGAGI (reference sequence).

V is TRBV10-3 and J is TRBJ1-1, with 11 bases identical to TRBD1. With 5 bases clipped from V and 1 base from J, the junction kept 3 bases outside the gene matches. This CDR3 has 15 amino acids. CDR1 is ENHRY and CDR2 is SYGVKD in the germline V gene. The CDR3 sequence is CAISSGQGANTEAFF. The CDR3 nucleotides are TGTGCCATCAGTTCCGGACAGGGGGCGAACACTGAAGCTTTCTTT.

This sequence joins TRBV19 and TRBJ2-7, with 9 bases lining up with TRBD1. The CDR3 length is 15 residues. The germline gives CDR1 LNHDA, CDR2 SQIVND (reference sequence). The V gene end was trimmed by 5 bases and the J gene end by 4 bases; junction bases not matched to a gene: 9. The CDR3 region has the DNA TGTGCCAGTAGTCGGCCGGGACAGGGACTTTACGAGCAGTACTTC. This gives the protein CASSRPGQGLYEQYF.

J is TRBJ2-7 and V is TRBV4-1; a weak D match, TRBD1 (5 bases). CDR1 MGHRA and CDR2 YSYEKL come from the germline V gene. Trimming pared 1 base from V and 2 bases from J, leaving 12 bases between. The CDR3 extends over 15 amino acids. The CDR3 DNA reads as TGCGCCAGCAGCCAAGTGACGCAGGGTGCCTACGAGCAGTACTTC. Protein: CASSQVTQGAYEQYF.

J is TRBJ2-2 and V is TRBV5-8; TRBD2 matches at 7 bases. CDR3 length: 16 amino acids. From germline, CDR1 is SGHTS and CDR2 YDEGEE. J gave up 4 bases and V 0 bases, and 6 bases lay outside the gene matches. CDR3 residues: CASSLVPSGVTGELFF. Written as DNA, the CDR3 is TGTGCCAGCAGCTTGGTACCTAGCGGTGTCACCGGGGAGCTGTTTTTT.

This chain connects TRBV20-1 to TRBJ2-1, with TRBD1 matching 8 bases. Germline CDR1 DFQATT, CDR2 SNEGSKA (reference sequence). This CDR3 region has 13 residues. Trimming removed 3 bases from V and 9 bases from J; junction bases left unmatched: 7. This CDR3 is CSASIQGGGEQFF. CDR3 sequence (DNA): TGCAGTGCTAGTATACAGGGGGGAGGTGAGCAGTTCTTC.

This chain uses TRBV2 with TRBJ1-4; tentative D call: TRBD1 (5 bases). The V gene's germline CDR1 is SNHLY and CDR2 FYNNEI. Deletions cut 8 bases from V and 7 bases from J, with 29 bases between. The CDR3 extends over 18 amino acids. CDR3 bases: TGTGCCAGCCTAGACGACTATCTCTCACAGGCTCCCACTGAAAAACTGTTTTTT. It translates to CASLDDYLSQAPTEKLFF. Supplemented by reference TRBV2 and TRBJ1-4, the full variable domain reads EPEVTQTPSHQVTQMGQEVILRCVPISNHLYFYWYRQILGQKVEFLVSFYNNEISEKSEIFDDQFSVERPDGSNFTLKIRSTKLEDSAMYFCASLDDYLSQAPTEKLFFGSGTQLSVL.